This note documents a single T cell receptor (beta chain) sequence. Its antigen remains unidentified. After removal of 2 bases from V and 7 bases from J, the junction contained 5 bases not matched to a gene. CDR1 is WNHNN and CDR2 is SYGVQD in the germline V gene (reference sequence). This CDR3 spans 15 amino acids. This entry comes from a study of cytomegalovirus exposure and HLA in healthy donors. The study, taken as a whole, reports: Earlier results showed most TCR beta V segments being productive about 90% or about 30% of the time. Links to common viral pathogens appeared, in a later analysis, for several of the most significant clusters.

PCR employed 60 Vbeta and 13 Jbeta primers. TCRdb's table, derived via immunoSEQ multiplex PCR, lists solely in-frame clones and lacks some. Here the sample spans about 150,000 clones, around 74% being singletons. The receptor's source is a man between 18 and 35 years old in good health and CMV-seronegative. The chain employs TRBV10-1 and TRBJ1-6, with 7 bases lining up with TRBD1. The specimen was PBMCs. CDR3 residues: CASSETRQGNSPLHF. Here the CDR3 DNA reads TGCGCCAGCAGTGAGACCCGACAGGGAAATTCACCCCTCCACTTT.